This record looks at one T cell receptor beta chain sequence and its context. Its cognate antigen is unknown. The data are from a study of Graves' ophthalmopathy and Graves' hyperthyroidism. Points from the study as a whole: Most thyroid clonotypes with frequency above 0.001 were detected in blood too.

Germline V gene data show CDR1 as KGHDR and CDR2 as SFDVKD. The ends lost 3 bases at V and 3 bases at J; junction bases unmatched: 7. The CDR3 spans 16 residues. RNA transcripts served as template for amplifying TCR beta CDR3 sequences. RT-PCR was first run with HTBI primers, then multiplex PCR in a second round. Via MiXCR, TCRdb re-called the multiplex PCR reads, giving one row per CDR3 protein. Of 240,000 or so distinct CDR3 sequences listed, around 42% are singletons. Uncontrolled infections, pregnancy, lactation or other autoimmune diseases led to patient exclusion. Diagnoses were established from clinical symptoms, serum thyroxine, TRAb, thyroid ultrasound and orbital computed tomography.

The receptor was derived from an adult man with Graves' ophthalmopathy. The sample was peripheral blood. This chain links TRBV24-1 with TRBJ1-5; TRBD1 agrees at 7 bases. CDR3 coding DNA: TGTGCCACCAGTGATACAACAGGGGATTACAATCAGCCCCAGCATTTT. This codes for CATSDTTGDYNQPQHF.